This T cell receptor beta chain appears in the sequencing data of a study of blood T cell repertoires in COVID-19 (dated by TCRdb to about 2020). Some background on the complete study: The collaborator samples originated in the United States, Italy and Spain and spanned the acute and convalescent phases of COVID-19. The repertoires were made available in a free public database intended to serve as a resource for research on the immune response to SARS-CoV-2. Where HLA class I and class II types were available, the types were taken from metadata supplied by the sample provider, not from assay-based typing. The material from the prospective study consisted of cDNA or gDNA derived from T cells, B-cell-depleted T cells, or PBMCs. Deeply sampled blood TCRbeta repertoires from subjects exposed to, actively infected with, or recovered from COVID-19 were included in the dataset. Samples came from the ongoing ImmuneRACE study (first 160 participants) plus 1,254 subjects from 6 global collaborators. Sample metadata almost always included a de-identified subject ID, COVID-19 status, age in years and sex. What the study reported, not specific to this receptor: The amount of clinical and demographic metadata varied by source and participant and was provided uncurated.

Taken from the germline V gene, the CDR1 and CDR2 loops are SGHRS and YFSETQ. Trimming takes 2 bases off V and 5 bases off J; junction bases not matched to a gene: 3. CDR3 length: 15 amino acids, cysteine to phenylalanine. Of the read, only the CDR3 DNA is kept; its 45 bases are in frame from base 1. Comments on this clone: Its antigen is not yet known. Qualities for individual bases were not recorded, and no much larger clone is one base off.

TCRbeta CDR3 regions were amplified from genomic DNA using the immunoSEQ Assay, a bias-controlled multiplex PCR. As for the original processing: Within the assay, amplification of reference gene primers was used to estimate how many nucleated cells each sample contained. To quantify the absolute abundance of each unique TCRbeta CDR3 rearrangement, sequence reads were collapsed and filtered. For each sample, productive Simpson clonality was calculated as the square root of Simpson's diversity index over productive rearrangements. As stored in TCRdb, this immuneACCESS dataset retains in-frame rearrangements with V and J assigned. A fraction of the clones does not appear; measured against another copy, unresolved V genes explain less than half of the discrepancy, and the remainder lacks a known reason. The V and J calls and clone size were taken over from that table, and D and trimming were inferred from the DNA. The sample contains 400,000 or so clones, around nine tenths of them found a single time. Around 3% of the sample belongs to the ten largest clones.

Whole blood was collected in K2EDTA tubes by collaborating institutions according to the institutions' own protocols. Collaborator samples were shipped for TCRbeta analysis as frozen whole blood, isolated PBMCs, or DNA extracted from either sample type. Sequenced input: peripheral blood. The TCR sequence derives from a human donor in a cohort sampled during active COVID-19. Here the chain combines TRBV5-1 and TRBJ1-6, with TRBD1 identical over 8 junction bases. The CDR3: CASSLQGGNNSPLHF. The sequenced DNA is TGCGCCAGCAGCTTACAGGGGGGAAATAATTCACCCCTCCACTTT.